The sequence of this TCR beta chain was determined in a study of blood T cell repertoires in COVID-19. Method: immunoSEQ multiplex PCR; TCRdb's copy keeps in-frame clones and lacks some. This table has 100,000 to 150,000 clones, about 74% appearing once. One Seattle source followed patients from active infection through their disease course. The CDR3 is 15 residues long. J lost 6 bases, V lost 2 bases, and 8 bases had no gene match. The germline gives CDR1 SGHNT, CDR2 YYREEE (reference sequence). The TCR comes from a man at least 80 years old with COVID-19, enrolled during active disease. The V call is TRBV5-4, the J call TRBJ2-1; 7 bases line up with TRBD1. Sequenced sample: peripheral blood. The chain's CDR3 is CASSFSGQRGNEQFF. The CDR3 bases are TGTGCCAGCAGCTTTTCGGGACAGAGAGGCAATGAGCAGTTCTTC. Based on the CDR3 plus reference TRBV5-4 and TRBJ2-1, the full variable domain is ETGVTQSPTHLIKTRGQQVTLRCSSQSGHNTVSWYQQALGQGPQFIFQYYREEENGRGNFPPRFSGLQFPNYSSELNVNALELDDSALYLCASSFSGQRGNEQFFGPGTRLTVL.